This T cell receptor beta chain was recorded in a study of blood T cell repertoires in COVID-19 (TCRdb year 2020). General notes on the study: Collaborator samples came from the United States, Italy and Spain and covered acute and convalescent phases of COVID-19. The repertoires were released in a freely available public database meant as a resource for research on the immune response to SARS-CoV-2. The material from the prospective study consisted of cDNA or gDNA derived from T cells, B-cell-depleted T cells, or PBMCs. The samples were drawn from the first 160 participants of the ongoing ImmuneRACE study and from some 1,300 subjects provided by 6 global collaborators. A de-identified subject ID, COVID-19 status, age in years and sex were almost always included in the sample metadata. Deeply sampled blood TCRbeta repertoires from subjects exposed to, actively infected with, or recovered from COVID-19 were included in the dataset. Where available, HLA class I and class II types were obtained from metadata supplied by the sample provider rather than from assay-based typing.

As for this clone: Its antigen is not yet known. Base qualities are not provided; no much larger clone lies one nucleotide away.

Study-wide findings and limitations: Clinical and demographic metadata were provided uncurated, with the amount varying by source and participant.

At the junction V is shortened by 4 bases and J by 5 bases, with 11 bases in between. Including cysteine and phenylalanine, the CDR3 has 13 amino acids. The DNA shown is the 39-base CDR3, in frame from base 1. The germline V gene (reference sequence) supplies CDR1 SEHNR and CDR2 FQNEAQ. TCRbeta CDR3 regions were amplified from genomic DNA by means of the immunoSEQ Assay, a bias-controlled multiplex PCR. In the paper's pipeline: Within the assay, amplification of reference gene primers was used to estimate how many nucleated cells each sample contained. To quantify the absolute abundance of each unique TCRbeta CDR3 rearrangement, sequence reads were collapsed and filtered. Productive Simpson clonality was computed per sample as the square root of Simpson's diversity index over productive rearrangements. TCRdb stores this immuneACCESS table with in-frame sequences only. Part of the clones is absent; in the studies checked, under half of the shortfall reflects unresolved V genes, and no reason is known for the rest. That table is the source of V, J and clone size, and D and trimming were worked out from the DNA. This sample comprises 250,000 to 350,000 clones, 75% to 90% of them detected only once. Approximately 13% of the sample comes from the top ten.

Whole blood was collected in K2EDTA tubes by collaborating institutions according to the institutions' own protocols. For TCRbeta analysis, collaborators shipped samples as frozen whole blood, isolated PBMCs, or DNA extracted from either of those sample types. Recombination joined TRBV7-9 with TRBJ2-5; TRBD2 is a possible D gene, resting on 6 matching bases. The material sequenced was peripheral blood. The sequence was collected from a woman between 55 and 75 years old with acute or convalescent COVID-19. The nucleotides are TGTGCCAGCAGCTCCGGGACTCTGGAGACCCAGTACTTC. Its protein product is CASSSGTLETQYF.